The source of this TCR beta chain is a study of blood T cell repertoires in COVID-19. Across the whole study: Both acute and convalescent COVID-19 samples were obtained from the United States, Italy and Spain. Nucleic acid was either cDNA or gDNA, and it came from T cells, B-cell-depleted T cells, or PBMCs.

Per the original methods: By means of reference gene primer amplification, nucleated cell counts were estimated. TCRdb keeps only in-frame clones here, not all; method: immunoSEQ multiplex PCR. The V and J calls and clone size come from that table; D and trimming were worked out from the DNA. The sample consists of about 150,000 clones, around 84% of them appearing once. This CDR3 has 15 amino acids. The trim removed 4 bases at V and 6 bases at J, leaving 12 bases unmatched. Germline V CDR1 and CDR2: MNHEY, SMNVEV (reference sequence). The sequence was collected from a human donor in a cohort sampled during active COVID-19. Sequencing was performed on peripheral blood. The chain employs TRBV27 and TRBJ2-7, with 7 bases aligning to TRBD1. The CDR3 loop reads CASSSAKGGLGEQYF. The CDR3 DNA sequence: TGTGCCAGCAGTTCGGCGAAAGGGGGCCTCGGCGAGCAGTACTTC.